The 9 T cell receptor beta chains reported below all come from one sample, sequenced in a study of cytotoxic CD8 clonotypes in ibrutinib-treated CLL. Only in-frame clones appear in the TCRdb table, and some are missing; sequencing was by immunoSEQ multiplex PCR. The sample has almost 250,000 clones, 70% seen once. The material was PBMCs, obtained after 24 months of ibrutinib treatment. The receptors shown here come from a human donor with chronic lymphocytic leukemia.

The chain joins TRBV28 to TRBJ2-7; a possible D gene is TRBD2 (5 bases). This CDR3 region has 14 residues. V dropped 5 bases and J dropped 4 bases, with 15 bases sitting between them. The V gene's germline CDR1 is MDHEN and CDR2 SYDVKM. CDR3 in DNA: TGTGCCAGCAGTACCCCCGAGCGGCGGTACGAGCAGTACTTC. Amino acid sequence: CASSTPERRYEQYF.

The chain joins TRBV28 to TRBJ2-2, with TRBD2 identical over 10 bases. This CDR3 is built from 15 residues. The germline V gene encodes CDR1 MDHEN and CDR2 SYDVKM. The ends lost 3 bases at V and 4 bases at J; junction bases unmatched: 2. CDR3 residues: CASSFSGRLTGELFF. As DNA, the CDR3 is TGTGCCAGCAGTTTTAGCGGGAGGCTCACCGGGGAGCTGTTTTTT.

V usage is TRBV28 and J usage is TRBJ1-2; D gene uncertain. The CDR3 has 12 amino acids. V dropped 4 bases and J dropped 6 bases, with 9 bases sitting between them. Germline CDR1 and CDR2: MDHEN and SYDVKM. This chain's CDR3 is CASSYEGNGYTF. CDR3 coding DNA: TGTGCCAGCAGTTATGAAGGGAATGGCTACACCTTC.

Only a few counts were recorded for this clone. The chain recombines TRBV5-1 with TRBJ2-5; D gene uncertain. Trimming took 0 bases from V and 4 from J, leaving 10 bases between them. Germline V gene lookup returns CDR1 SGHRS and CDR2 YFSETQ. The length of the CDR3 is 14 residues. CDR3 region: CASSLATARETQYF. CDR3 nucleotide sequence: TGCGCCAGCAGCTTGGCCACCGCTAGAGAGACCCAGTACTTC.

V usage is TRBV7-6 and J usage is TRBJ1-5; 7 nucleotides match TRBD1. V trimming: 5 bases; J trimming: 0 bases; junction bases outside the gene matches: 4. Germline V lookup: CDR1 SGHVS, CDR2 FNYEAQ. The CDR3 runs to 15 residues. The CDR3 DNA reads TGTGCCAGCAGCCCTGACAGGGCTAGCAATCAGCCCCAGCATTTT. Residues: CASSPDRASNQPQHF.

This rearrangement joins TRBV7-9 to TRBJ2-1; TRBD2 agrees at 9 bases. The CDR3 extends over 17 amino acids. The trim removed 3 bases at V and 4 bases at J, leaving 10 bases unmatched. Per germline, CDR1 SEHNR and CDR2 FQNEAQ (reference sequence). The CDR3 region is CASSFPRREGRYNEQFF. As DNA, the CDR3 is TGTGCCAGCAGCTTCCCGAGGCGGGAGGGCCGATACAATGAGCAGTTCTTC.

This clone was counted once. The chain recombines TRBV2 with TRBJ1-5; D might be TRBD1 (6 bases). The CDR3 spans 14 residues. Germline lookup yields CDR1 SNHLY and CDR2 FYNNEI. The ends were cut back, 4 bases at V and 0 bases at J, with 7 bases in the middle. CDR3 coding DNA: TGTGCCAGCAGTGCGGACAGTAGCAATCAGCCCCAGCATTTT. The encoded protein is CASSADSSNQPQHF.

The rearrangement links TRBV6-5 to TRBJ1-4; D not resolved. Trimming removed 6 bases from V and 7 bases from J, with 15 bases in between. The CDR3 has 14 residues. CDR1 MNHEY and CDR2 SVGAGI come from the germline V gene. The CDR3 loop reads CASSPRGGSEKLFF. CDR3 nucleotides: TGTGCCAGCAGCCCCCGGGGAGGGAGTGAAAAACTGTTTTTT.

This chain uses TRBV7-2 with TRBJ2-1; 8 bases agree with TRBD1. Looked up from germline, CDR1 is SGHTA and CDR2 is FQGNSA. V shed 3 bases and J 14 bases; nucleotides not matched to a gene: 6. There are 12 residues in the CDR3. In DNA form, the CDR3 reads TGTGCCAGCAGCTTTCCCCCGGACAGGGAGTTCTTC. This codes for CASSFPPDREFF.